This TCR beta chain was found in a study of cytomegalovirus exposure and HLA in healthy donors (dated by TCRdb to 2016 to 2017). A note on the overall study: An earlier analysis of some 500 of the donors reported 276 Gb of sequence data and more than 90 million unique TCR beta sequences from about 179 million T cells. Of the roughly 400 genotyped donors, over 65% fell in the genetic ancestry cluster associated with self-reported Caucasian donors. The number of typed donors differed by locus: roughly 629-630 for A, B, C, DRB1 and DQB1; approximately 520 for DQA1; 600 to 610 for DPA1; and around 490 for DPB1. All discovery cohort repertoires had been generated on a single sequencing platform. Genome-wide SNP genotypes for about 60% of the roughly 670 donors were used in a later genetic analysis, which treated that subset as a discovery cohort. In the later analysis, no new phenotypic data were used to find candidate immune exposures; instead, reliance was placed on TCR beta sequences and their occurrence across donors. Besides the first cohort of some 670 subjects, a separate validation cohort made up of 120 different subjects was used. Roughly 290 gigabases of sequencing data and around 90 million unique TCR sequences made up an early release that covered several hundred HLA-typed donors. The study used immunosequencing to profile the T cell repertoires of approximately 640 subjects and linked those repertoires to cytomegalovirus serostatus. HLA typing included class I and class II loci at four-digit resolution. To decide whether each TCR beta V gene segment behaved as functional or pseudogenic, an earlier analysis of some 600 of the donors relied on high-throughput TCR beta sequencing. The aim of the study was to test whether cataloging public T cell receptors could identify signatures of past pathogen exposure. To predict cytomegalovirus infection status, the study brought together high-throughput TCR immunosequencing, statistical association of individual TCRs with disease status, and machine learning. Alongside the repertoire data, information on donor age, sex, ethnicity and CMV serostatus was compiled. On average, around 240,000 unique TCR beta nucleotide sequences were sequenced per donor among 350 to 400 genotyped donors of the cohort, with 15% to 20% of those sequences being non-productive. About 5 DR-DQ haplotypes were handled as single units for association and clustering, since linkage in the cohort was strong. A later analysis re-analyzed previously published TCR beta repertoires from 600 to 850 donors and added high-resolution HLA genotyping to study TCR occurrence patterns.

This clone was picked up a small number of times. Its antigen has not been determined. There are no base qualities to consult, and no much larger clone falls within one base. The cohort consisted of 650 to 700 healthy bone marrow donors. All cohort members were sampled while nominally healthy, although unrecorded immune exposures were likely present. The donor tested CMV seronegative and was one of the 352 seronegative cohort members. Every donor gave a peripheral blood sample, and the peripheral blood mononuclear cells from that sample were used for TCR beta sequencing. The Qiagen DNeasy Blood Extraction Kit was used to extract genomic DNA from the blood cell samples. The paper's findings and limits, for the study overall: While some public TCRs were present in many individuals, most TCR sequences turned up only very rarely across donors. The study listed 150 to 200 TCR beta chains as associated with cytomegalovirus. Specific HLA alleles were associated with 18,000 or so TCR beta sequences at a false discovery rate of 0.05 in a later analysis. In a later analysis, TCR association rates were found to vary across HLA loci, with the most associated TCRs seen for DRB1 alleles and the fewest for HLA-C alleles. A later analysis reported that several top co-occurrence clusters appeared linked to parvovirus B19, influenza, CMV and Epstein-Barr virus. About 15 rarely observed V segments, including chromosome 9 orphons, were excluded from the earlier analysis of 550 to 700 of the donors because counts were too low. The cohort was sequenced for TCR beta chains only, and without alpha or paired-chain data the features that could be detected were limited. According to a later genetic analysis, donors in an Asian-associated ancestry cluster had fewer N-insertions in productive TCRs than the approximately 610-donor mean. An earlier analysis of some 560 of the donors showed that most TCR beta V segments appeared in productive rearrangements either about 90% or about 30% of the time, which broadly matched IMGT annotations. The classifier was reported to diagnose cytomegalovirus status with high specificity and sensitivity in both the original cohort and the validation cohort. A further reported finding was that TCR beta sequences accurately predicted the HLA-A and HLA-B alleles for most subjects in the first cohort. A cluster of highly shared sequence variants was judged likely to be a technical artifact of the sequencing pipeline. Roughly uniform sequencing depth across donors was assumed in presence/absence analyses, although this assumption may not hold. Because some donors lacked HLA typing at each locus, the association tests relied only on the typed subset. A later analysis found that HLA-associated TCR beta chains were more clonally expanded and had lower generation probabilities than equally common non-associated chains. Three of the identified cytomegalovirus-associated TCR beta chains were confirmed in vitro to be specific for cytomegalovirus antigens. According to a later analysis, most CMV-associated TCR beta chains appeared to be HLA-restricted, and the HLA associations seemed to be driven largely by CMV exposure. The 87-base-pair reads could not distinguish some IMGT-functional V segments, including TRBV6-2 and TRBV6-3, so those segments were excluded. V-gene and J-gene trimming of TCR beta chains was associated with a missense DCLRE1C variant in a later genetic analysis, and the association was replicated in an independent cohort. Immune exposure information for the cohort was limited to CMV serostatus. Linkage disequilibrium might explain the correlated functional status among segregating V segments, but an unknown experimental factor could not be ruled out. The authors suggested that the approach could potentially be generalized to other disease states and immunological phenotypes. When HLA alleles, especially DR and DQ, strongly co-occurred, attributing TCR associations to individual alleles was difficult.

Preparation of the library involved the immunoSEQ multiplex PCR assay. For the multiplex PCR, a mixture combining 60 forward primers for TCR Vbeta segments and 13 reverse primers for TCR Jbeta segments was used. The CDR3 region of rearranged TCR beta genes was amplified from genomic DNA by a multiplex PCR assay. The amplified TCR beta libraries were sequenced on the Illumina HiSeq System as 87-base-pair reads. The original pipeline was this. A later analysis tallied 75 million to 85 million unique TCR beta chains across the 660 or so repertoires, and around 12 million of those chains were shared by two or more donors. A nearest-neighbor algorithm error-corrected the raw reads and collapsed the reads into unique sequences, merging closely related sequences to remove PCR and sequencing errors. To assign V, D and J gene segments, CDR3 sequences were aligned to IMGT reference sequences. For a sequence to be retained, a match of at least six nucleotides to both a V gene segment and a J gene segment was required. Rearrangements were called productive when the CDR3 lacked stop codons and stayed in frame with V and J; all others were non-productive. Following IMGT convention, CDR3 was defined as the stretch from the second conserved V-encoded cysteine up to the conserved J-encoded phenylalanine. Sequences without an unambiguous match to a single V gene segment were excluded from the earlier analysis of about 600 of the donors. An earlier analysis of almost 600 of the donors classified V segments as functional when productive rearrangements were above 56.7% and as segregating when the standard deviation between donors was above 5%. To diagnose cytomegalovirus status from the catalog of TCR beta chain sequences, a statistical classification framework was built. V and J gene assignment, in a later analysis, came from comparing TCR nucleotide sequences with IMGT/GENE-DB human TR gene sequences. In a later analysis, CDR3 sequences and most-parsimonious VDJ recombination scenarios were assigned using the TCRdist pipeline. In a later analysis, every TCR beta chain was defined by the combination of its CDR3 amino acid sequence and its V-gene family, and reads without a unique V-gene family were dropped. To address suspected cross-contamination and a sequencing artifact, a later analysis removed 450 to 700 highly shared, low-generation-probability nucleotide sequences. In a later analysis, a clonal expansion index for each public chain was calculated from normalized within-repertoire ranks of inferred template counts. A later analysis computed generation probabilities with a VDJ recombination model fitted to out-of-frame rearrangements, and checked the results against IGoR. A later analysis scored TCR-TCR, TCR-HLA and TCR-CMV co-occurrence with hypergeometric tests, applying a repertoire-size bias correction to TCR pairs. To estimate false discovery rates, a later analysis permuted the HLA or CMV assignments 20 times. In a later analysis, co-occurring TCRs were grouped using DBSCAN, with TCRdist sequence similarity added in when clustering inside HLA-allele-positive subsets. Repertoires with fewer than 30,000 or more than 120,000 public chains, plus five repertoires with anomalous nucleotide sharing, were excluded from co-occurrence clustering. TCRdb's version of the immuneACCESS table is confined to in-frame rearrangements and falls short of the full clone set. An unresolved V gene accounts for under half of the shortfall where checked; the remainder is of unknown origin. That table supplies the V and J calls and clone size; D and trimming were determined from the DNA. This sample gives 170,000 or so clones in total; under 85% of them show up just once. The ten most abundant clones make up 4.8% of the sample.

Its CDR3 holds 11 amino acids, cysteine through phenylalanine. Only the CDR3 region is kept as DNA, spanning 33 bases read in frame from base 1. The V end loses 7 bases and the J end loses 11 bases, and a stretch of 14 bases separates them. The germline V gene yields SNHLY for CDR1 and FYNNEI for CDR2. The chain joins TRBV2 to TRBJ1-1; no D gene call is confident. The TCR originated in a man aged 18-30 years in good health and CMV-seronegative. Material: PBMCs. Read as DNA, the sequence is TGTGCCAGCATCGCGGGCCTCCGTGCTTTCTTT. Translated, it gives CASIAGLRAFF.